This T cell receptor beta chain was documented in a study of Ad26.COV2.S vaccination and SARS-CoV-2 variants. The CDR3 covers 14 residues. CDR1 is GTSNPN, CDR2 SVGIG, per germline (reference sequence). V was clipped by 1 base and J by 0 bases, with 10 bases between them. TCRdb keeps only in-frame clones here, not all; method: immunoSEQ multiplex PCR. The sample consists of roughly 320,000 clones, around 86% of them appearing once. Treatment meaning: roughly 20 received Ad26.COV2.S at low or high dose, single or two shots; several received placebo; per-sample allocation not given. Sampling happened 63 days after the first vaccine or placebo injection. The vaccine antigen was prefusion-stabilized Wuhan SARS-CoV-2 spike.

This receptor was taken from a person between 18 and 65 years old who received the Ad26.COV2.S COVID-19 vaccine or a placebo. V usage is TRBV30 and J usage is TRBJ2-7, with unresolved D. This material consisted of peripheral blood, taken in a trial of Ad26.COV2.S vaccine versus placebo. CDR3 in DNA: TGTGCCTGGAGTGGAGAACGTAACTCCTACGAGCAGTACTTC. Amino acids: CAWSGERNSYEQYF.